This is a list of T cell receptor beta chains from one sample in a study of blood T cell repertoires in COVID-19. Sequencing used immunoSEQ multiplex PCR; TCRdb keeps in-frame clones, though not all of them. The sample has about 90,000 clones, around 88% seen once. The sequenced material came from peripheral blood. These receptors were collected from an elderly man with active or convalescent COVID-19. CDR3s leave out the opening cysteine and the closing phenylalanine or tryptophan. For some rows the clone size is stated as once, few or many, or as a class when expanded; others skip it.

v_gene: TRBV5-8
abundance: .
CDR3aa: ASSPRRVGTEAF

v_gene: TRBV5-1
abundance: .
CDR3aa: ASSQTGLANYGYT

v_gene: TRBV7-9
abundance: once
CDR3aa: ASSLFGKTYEQY

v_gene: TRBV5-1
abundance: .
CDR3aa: ASSLAPTGEDQPQH

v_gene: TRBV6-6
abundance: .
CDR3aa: ASSTDRGYRSQH

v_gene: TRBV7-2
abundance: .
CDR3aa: ASRRTGLDYNEQF

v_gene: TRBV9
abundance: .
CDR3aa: ASSGAGGAKNIQY

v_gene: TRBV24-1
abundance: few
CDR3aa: ATSDPMEGGRGTQY

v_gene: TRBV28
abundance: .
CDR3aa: ASSSAGSNYGYT

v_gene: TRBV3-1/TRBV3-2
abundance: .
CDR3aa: ASSQAGAETQY

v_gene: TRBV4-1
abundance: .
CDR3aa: ASSLRDMSSYNEQF

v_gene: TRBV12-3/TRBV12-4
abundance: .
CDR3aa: ASSGYSNQPQH

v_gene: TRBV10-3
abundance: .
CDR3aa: AISGREGPDTQY

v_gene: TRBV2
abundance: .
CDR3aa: ASGTHSNQPQH

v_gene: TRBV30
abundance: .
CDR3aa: AWRAAGGGYLT

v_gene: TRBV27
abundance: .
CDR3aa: ASSRNTGELF

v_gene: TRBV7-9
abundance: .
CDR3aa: ASSLRGFTDTQY

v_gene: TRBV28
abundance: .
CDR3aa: ASRSAGTSGRVYEQY

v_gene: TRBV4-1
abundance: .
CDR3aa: ASSQVLTSGLPGELF

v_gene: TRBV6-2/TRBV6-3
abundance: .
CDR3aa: ASSSLREIMNTEAF

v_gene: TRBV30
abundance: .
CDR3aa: AWSPTGINGNTIY

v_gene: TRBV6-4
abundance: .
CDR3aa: ASSEFVGLAFEQF

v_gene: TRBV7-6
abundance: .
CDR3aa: ASSPLGGRGETQY

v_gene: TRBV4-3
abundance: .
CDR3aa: ASSQGLPIAGGETQY

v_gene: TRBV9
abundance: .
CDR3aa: ASSVSPTTGAGSPLH

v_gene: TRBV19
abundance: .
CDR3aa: ASSNLAGGPNEQF

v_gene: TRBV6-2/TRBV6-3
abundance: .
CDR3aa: ASSPGQMNYGYT

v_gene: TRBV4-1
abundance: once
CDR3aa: ASSHGGGPDEQY

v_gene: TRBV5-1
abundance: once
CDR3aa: ASSLSLSSYNEQF

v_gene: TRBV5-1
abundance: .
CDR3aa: ASSLVGGGSKNIQY

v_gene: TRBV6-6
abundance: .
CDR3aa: ASSRTGAGGYGYT

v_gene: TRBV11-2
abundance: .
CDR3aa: ASSLDRGQYQETQY

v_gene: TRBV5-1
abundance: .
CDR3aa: ASSLLASGLVGEQF

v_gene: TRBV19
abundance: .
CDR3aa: ASSISSGPYEQY

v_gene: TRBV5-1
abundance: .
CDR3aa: ASSWGTGEGTEAF

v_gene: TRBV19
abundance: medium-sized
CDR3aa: ASARDGGTGELF

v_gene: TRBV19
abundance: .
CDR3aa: ASWSGSGNEQF